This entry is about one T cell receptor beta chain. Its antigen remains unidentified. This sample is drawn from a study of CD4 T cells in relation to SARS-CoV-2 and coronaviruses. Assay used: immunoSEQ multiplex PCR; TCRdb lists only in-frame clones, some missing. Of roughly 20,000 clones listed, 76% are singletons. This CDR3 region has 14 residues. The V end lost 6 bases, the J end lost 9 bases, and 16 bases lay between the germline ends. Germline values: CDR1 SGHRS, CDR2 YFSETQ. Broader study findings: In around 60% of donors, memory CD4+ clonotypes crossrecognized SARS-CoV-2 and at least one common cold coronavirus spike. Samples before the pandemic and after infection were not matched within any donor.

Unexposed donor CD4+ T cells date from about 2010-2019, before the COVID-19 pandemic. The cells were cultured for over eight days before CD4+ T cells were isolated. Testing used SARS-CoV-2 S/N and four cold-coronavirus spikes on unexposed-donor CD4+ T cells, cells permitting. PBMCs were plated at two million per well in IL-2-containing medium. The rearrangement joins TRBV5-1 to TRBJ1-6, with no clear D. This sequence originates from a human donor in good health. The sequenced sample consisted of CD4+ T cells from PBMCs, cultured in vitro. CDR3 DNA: TGCGCCAGCACAACCCAAGCCGGTGGTTCACCCCTCCACTTT. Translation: CASTTQAGGSPLHF.